The clone carrying this TCR beta chain has a handful of counts. These data are taken from a study of T cell repertoires in cytomegalovirus infection. V was clipped by 5 bases and J by 1 base; unmatched bases: 8. Germline values: CDR1 SGHTA, CDR2 FQGNSA. The CDR3 sequence is 16 residues long. TCRdb reanalysed the reads using MiXCR and keeps one entry per CDR3 protein. The sample carries under 200,000 distinct CDR3 sequences, 28% recorded once. This chain links TRBV7-2 with TRBJ1-5; 7 bases match TRBD1. This TCR came from a human donor in good health (CMV status not recorded). Some clones in this sample may be carry-over from other donors' samples. The source material was PBMCs. CDR3 residues: CASSPLRGASNQPQHF. In nucleotides, the CDR3 is TGTGCCAGCAGCCCTCTCAGGGGGGCGAGCAATCAGCCCCAGCATTTT.